This TCR beta chain is from a study of graft-versus-host responses after intestinal transplantation. About the research overall: Transplant types were multivisceral, liver-intestinal, or isolated intestinal.

Sequenced by immunoSEQ multiplex PCR; TCRdb stores in-frame clones only, minus some. In the table there are 80,000 to 90,000 clones, 90% of which are singletons. With respect to this clone: No antigen is known for it.

CDR3 length equals 16 residues. Germline loops: CDR1 MNHEY, CDR2 SVGAGI. V shed 4 bases and J shed 6 bases, with 18 bases lying between them. The sequencing here drew on unstimulated CD4+ T cells sorted from spleen or lymph node cells, taken before intestinal transplant. The chain employs TRBV6-5 and TRBJ2-2; TRBD1 is a possible D gene (5 bases). The TCR sequence derives from a human donor who received an intestinal transplant. For the CDR3, the DNA is TGTGCCAGCAGTTCGAAATTCAGGGATCGACCCGGGGAGCTGTTTTTT. Protein: CASSSKFRDRPGELFF.